This T cell receptor beta chain was captured in a study of blood T cell repertoires in COVID-19. About the research overall: The United States, Italy and Spain provided the acute and convalescent COVID-19 samples.

Repertoires were generated with immunoSEQ multiplex PCR, while TCRdb's copy carries only in-frame clones and drops some. The repertoire consists of some 380,000 clones, with about 90% occurring once and the leading ten covering about 1.5%. The CDR3 runs 14 residues. CDR1 is ENHRY, CDR2 SYGVKD, per germline. Trimming took off 11 bases at V and 1 base at J, with 16 bases between the two ends. The sequenced material came from PBMCs or T cells enriched from blood (not recorded which). The TCR originated in a man aged 25 to 45 who had recovered from COVID-19. The chain has TRBV10-3 and TRBJ2-3, with D maybe TRBD1 (5 bases). CDR3 in amino acids: CASSVTRGTDTQYF. The CDR3 coding sequence is TGTGCCTCAAGTGTAACCAGGGGCACAGATACGCAGTATTTT.